A selection of T cell receptor beta chains follows, all from one sample in a study of blood T cell repertoires in COVID-19. Sequencing was performed with immunoSEQ multiplex PCR; in TCRdb, only in-frame clones are kept and a portion is missing. The table shows almost 200,000 clones, with about 86% occurring only once. Sequencing was carried out using peripheral blood. These receptors were taken from a woman aged 70 to 79 with acute or convalescent COVID-19. Each CDR3 is given with its conserved first and last residue. Each record gives: CDR3 protein, CDR3 DNA, V gene, D gene, clone size, CDR3 length, J gene. The D gene is left open where the match is weak. Only part of the rows carry a size: once, few, many, or a class if the clone is expanded.

CDR3: CASRKQGEIYGYTF; DNA: TGTGCCAGCCGTAAACAGGGGGAGATCTATGGCTACACCTTC; V: TRBV28; D: TRBD1; size: .; length: 14; J: TRBJ1-2
CDR3: CASSLRTGGRGYTF; DNA: TGTGCCAGCAGCCTGCGGACAGGGGGTAGAGGCTACACCTTC; V: TRBV3-1/TRBV3-2; D: TRBD1; size: .; length: 14; J: TRBJ1-2
CDR3: CASRDRLNSYEQYF; DNA: TGCGCCAGCCGGGACAGACTCAACTCCTACGAGCAGTACTTC; V: TRBV5-1; D: TRBD1; size: few; length: 14; J: TRBJ2-7
CDR3: CATRDREATDTQYF; DNA: TGTGCCACCCGGGACAGGGAGGCGACAGATACGCAGTATTTT; V: TRBV24-1; D: TRBD1; size: .; length: 14; J: TRBJ2-3
CDR3: CATSRNPQGILNSPLHF; DNA: TGTGCCACCAGCAGAAACCCACAGGGAATTCTTAATTCACCCCTCCACTTT; V: TRBV15; D: .; size: .; length: 17; J: TRBJ1-6
CDR3: CASSVFIGTGEYNEQFF; DNA: TGTGCCAGCAGCGTTTTTATAGGGACAGGGGAATACAATGAGCAGTTCTTC; V: TRBV7-9; D: TRBD1; size: .; length: 17; J: TRBJ2-1
CDR3: CASGQGATDTQYF; DNA: TGTGCCAGCGGACAGGGGGCAACAGATACGCAGTATTTT; V: TRBV28; D: TRBD1; size: .; length: 13; J: TRBJ2-3
CDR3: CATSPTPRTANSPLHF; DNA: TGTGCCACCAGCCCAACACCAAGGACAGCTAATTCACCCCTCCACTTT; V: TRBV15; D: .; size: once; length: 16; J: TRBJ1-6
CDR3: CASSPEPDRGSYGANVLTF; DNA: TGTGCCAGCTCACCGGAACCGGACAGGGGGTCATATGGGGCCAACGTCCTGACTTTC; V: TRBV18; D: TRBD1; size: .; length: 19; J: TRBJ2-6
CDR3: CASSYTPQSPLHF; DNA: TGTGCCAGCAGTTACACTCCCCAATCACCCCTCCACTTT; V: TRBV6-6; D: .; size: .; length: 13; J: TRBJ1-6
CDR3: CASSEGALAKNIQYF; DNA: TGTGCCAGCAGTGAAGGGGCACTAGCCAAAAACATTCAGTACTTC; V: TRBV6-1; D: .; size: .; length: 15; J: TRBJ2-4
CDR3: CASSESGQGVGELFF; DNA: TGTGCCAGCAGTGAATCGGGACAGGGTGTAGGGGAGCTGTTTTTT; V: TRBV2; D: TRBD1; size: .; length: 15; J: TRBJ2-2
CDR3: CASSRAPYEQYF; DNA: TGTGCCAGCAGCCGGGCGCCCTACGAGCAGTACTTC; V: TRBV3-1/TRBV3-2; D: .; size: .; length: 12; J: TRBJ2-7
CDR3: CASSSGRRDTDTQYF; DNA: TGTGCCAGCAGCTCGGGCCGACGGGACACAGATACGCAGTATTTT; V: TRBV7-9; D: .; size: .; length: 15; J: TRBJ2-3
CDR3: CASSEPQGALLQETQYF; DNA: TGTGCCAGCAGTGAACCCCAGGGGGCACTCCTTCAAGAGACCCAGTACTTC; V: TRBV6-1; D: TRBD1; size: once; length: 17; J: TRBJ2-5
CDR3: CASSPEPFYEQYF; DNA: TGTGCCAGCAGCCCCGAGCCCTTCTACGAGCAGTACTTC; V: TRBV7-3; D: .; size: .; length: 13; J: TRBJ2-7
CDR3: CAISERSSNEQFF; DNA: TGTGCCATCAGTGAACGGAGCTCCAATGAGCAGTTCTTC; V: TRBV10-3; D: .; size: .; length: 13; J: TRBJ2-1
CDR3: CASSDYRGTDTQYF; DNA: TGTGCCAGCAGTGATTACCGGGGTACAGATACGCAGTATTTT; V: TRBV28; D: .; size: .; length: 14; J: TRBJ2-3
CDR3: CASSPGGYTEAFF; DNA: TGTGCCAGCAGCCCAGGGGGGTACACTGAAGCTTTCTTT; V: TRBV3-1/TRBV3-2; D: TRBD1; size: .; length: 13; J: TRBJ1-1
CDR3: CASKGGRGTSYEQYF; DNA: TGTGCCAGCAAGGGAGGGCGGGGGACCTCCTACGAGCAGTACTTC; V: TRBV6-5; D: TRBD2; size: few; length: 15; J: TRBJ2-7
CDR3: CASSAGTDTQYF; DNA: TGCGCCAGCAGCGCGGGTACAGATACGCAGTATTTT; V: TRBV5-1; D: .; size: few; length: 12; J: TRBJ2-3
CDR3: CASSLPRGGGNEQFF; DNA: TGTGCCAGCAGCTTACCCCGGGGCGGGGGGAATGAGCAGTTCTTC; V: TRBV11-3; D: TRBD2; size: .; length: 15; J: TRBJ2-1
CDR3: CASSMDRGPDTQYF; DNA: TGTGCCAGCAGCATGGACAGGGGGCCAGATACGCAGTATTTT; V: TRBV5-5; D: TRBD1; size: .; length: 14; J: TRBJ2-3
CDR3: CASSASYEQYF; DNA: TGCGCCAGCAGCGCCAGCTACGAGCAGTACTTC; V: TRBV5-1; D: .; size: .; length: 11; J: TRBJ2-7
CDR3: CASSDRTGGLANIQYF; DNA: TGTGCCAGCAGCGACCGGACAGGGGGATTGGCGAACATTCAGTACTTC; V: TRBV2; D: TRBD1; size: .; length: 16; J: TRBJ2-4
CDR3: CASSWGVGTTAEQYF; DNA: TGCGCCAGCAGCTGGGGTGTGGGGACTACCGCCGAGCAGTACTTC; V: TRBV5-1; D: TRBD2; size: .; length: 15; J: TRBJ2-7
CDR3: CASSFRQGIAKNIQYF; DNA: TGTGCCAGCAGTTTTCGACAGGGGATCGCCAAAAACATTCAGTACTTC; V: TRBV6-5; D: TRBD1; size: .; length: 16; J: TRBJ2-4
CDR3: CASSPVGQGFSYGYTF; DNA: TGTGCCAGCAGCCCGGTCGGACAGGGCTTCAGCTATGGCTACACCTTC; V: TRBV5-6; D: TRBD1; size: .; length: 16; J: TRBJ1-2
CDR3: CASSQVPLLAGGPETQYF; DNA: TGTGCCAGCAGCCAAGTCCCGTTACTAGCGGGAGGGCCGGAGACCCAGTACTTC; V: TRBV3-1/TRBV3-2; D: TRBD2; size: .; length: 18; J: TRBJ2-5
CDR3: CASSNRQAYGYTF; DNA: TGTGCCAGCAGTAACCGACAGGCCTATGGCTACACCTTC; V: TRBV6-2/TRBV6-3; D: .; size: .; length: 13; J: TRBJ1-2
CDR3: CASSPRSQGSYEQYF; DNA: TGTGCCAGCAGCCCCCGTTCCCAGGGGTCCTACGAGCAGTACTTC; V: TRBV9; D: .; size: .; length: 15; J: TRBJ2-7
CDR3: CASSLLTGGLRPQHF; DNA: TGTGCCAGTTCCCTTCTCACAGGGGGGTTGAGGCCCCAGCATTTT; V: TRBV28; D: TRBD1; size: .; length: 15; J: TRBJ1-5
CDR3: CASSLRGQLPYEQYF; DNA: TGTGCCAGCAGCCTGAGAGGTCAGCTTCCCTACGAGCAGTACTTC; V: TRBV14; D: .; size: .; length: 15; J: TRBJ2-7
CDR3: CASSISPGTSFHNEQFF; DNA: TGTGCCAGCAGCATCAGCCCCGGGACTAGCTTCCACAATGAGCAGTTCTTC; V: TRBV11-3; D: TRBD2; size: .; length: 17; J: TRBJ2-1
CDR3: CASSPTGTGVPGDGNEQFF; DNA: TGTGCCAGCAGTCCAACCGGGACAGGGGTACCAGGGGATGGCAATGAGCAGTTCTTC; V: TRBV11-3; D: TRBD1; size: .; length: 19; J: TRBJ2-1
CDR3: CASSSPLAGKETQYF; DNA: TGTGCCAGCAGTTCCCCACTAGCGGGAAAAGAGACCCAGTACTTC; V: TRBV6-2/TRBV6-3; D: TRBD2; size: .; length: 15; J: TRBJ2-5
CDR3: CASSSRTSGKGETQYF; DNA: TGTGCCAGCAGCTCCCGGACTAGCGGGAAGGGAGAGACCCAGTACTTC; V: TRBV7-2; D: TRBD2; size: .; length: 16; J: TRBJ2-5
CDR3: CASRGASIEAFF; DNA: TGCGCCAGCCGGGGAGCCAGTATTGAAGCTTTCTTT; V: TRBV5-1; D: .; size: .; length: 12; J: TRBJ1-1
CDR3: CASRVQGSGNTIYF; DNA: TGTGCCAGTAGAGTCCAGGGCTCTGGAAACACCATATATTTT; V: TRBV19; D: .; size: .; length: 14; J: TRBJ1-3
CDR3: CASTPEGGFNYGYTF; DNA: TGTGCCAGTACCCCTGAGGGCGGATTTAACTATGGCTACACCTTC; V: TRBV19; D: .; size: .; length: 15; J: TRBJ1-2
CDR3: CASSFGSSAPIGEQFF; DNA: TGTGCCAGCAGCTTTGGGTCTAGCGCCCCAATCGGTGAGCAGTTCTTC; V: TRBV7-3; D: .; size: .; length: 16; J: TRBJ2-1
CDR3: CASSEALAPNEQFF; DNA: TGTGCCAGCAGTGAGGCGCTAGCCCCTAATGAGCAGTTCTTC; V: TRBV2; D: .; size: .; length: 14; J: TRBJ2-1
CDR3: CASSFRDFTDTQYF; DNA: TGTGCCAGCAGCTTTAGGGACTTCACAGATACGCAGTATTTT; V: TRBV7-9; D: .; size: once; length: 14; J: TRBJ2-3
CDR3: CASSPRQSYEQYF; DNA: TGTGCCAGCAGTCCTAGACAGTCCTACGAGCAGTACTTC; V: TRBV6-5; D: .; size: .; length: 13; J: TRBJ2-7
CDR3: CASSEGGLPDTQYF; DNA: TGTGCCAGCAGTGAGGGGGGTCTCCCAGATACGCAGTATTTT; V: TRBV6-1; D: .; size: .; length: 14; J: TRBJ2-3
CDR3: CASSKEVALAGFYDEQFF; DNA: TGTGCCAGCAGCAAAGAGGTCGCTCTAGCGGGATTTTACGATGAGCAGTTCTTC; V: TRBV21-1; D: .; size: .; length: 18; J: TRBJ2-1
CDR3: CASSLGGRENSPLHF; DNA: TGTGCCAGCAGCTTAGGAGGGAGAGAGAATTCACCCCTCCACTTT; V: TRBV11-2; D: .; size: .; length: 15; J: TRBJ1-6
CDR3: CASSSSGQGATYGYTF; DNA: TGTGCCAGCAGTTCATCGGGACAGGGGGCCACTTACGGCTACACCTTC; V: TRBV5-4; D: TRBD1; size: once; length: 16; J: TRBJ1-2
CDR3: CASSQVSGLGYEQYF; DNA: TGTGCCAGCAGCCAAGTTTCAGGGTTGGGCTACGAGCAGTACTTC; V: TRBV14; D: .; size: .; length: 15; J: TRBJ2-7
CDR3: CASSLAGAETQYF; DNA: TGTGCCAGCAGCTTGGCTGGGGCAGAGACCCAGTACTTC; V: TRBV5-4; D: .; size: .; length: 13; J: TRBJ2-5
CDR3: CAISDEPDYGYTF; DNA: TGTGCCATCAGTGACGAGCCTGACTATGGCTACACCTTC; V: TRBV10-3; D: .; size: .; length: 13; J: TRBJ1-2
CDR3: CASSAGLYPLETQYF; DNA: TGTGCCAGCAGCGCTGGACTTTACCCTCTGGAGACCCAGTACTTC; V: TRBV7-2; D: .; size: .; length: 15; J: TRBJ2-5